This record concerns one TCR beta chain sequence. This clonotype was picked up a small number of times. It lacks a known antigen. There are no base qualities to consult, and no much larger clone falls within one base. The junction carries 8 bases between V and J, which are trimmed by 1 base and 4 bases respectively. The germline V gene encodes CDR1 SEHNR and CDR2 FQNEAQ (reference sequence). The CDR3 covers 14 residues, taking in both the cysteine and the phenylalanine. Just the 42-base CDR3 DNA is kept, in frame starting at base 1. The record originates from a study of patients and donors after allogeneic stem cell transplantation (dated by TCRdb to about 2020). Receptors were amplified or captured by RT-PCR. Sequencing was carried out with a NextSeq 550. The raw public data were reprocessed by TCRdb itself: fastp quality trimming at Q25, MiXCR clonotype calling, in-frame beta chains only. For every CDR3 protein sequence, its rows merge into one entry that carries the most common genes and DNA. The sample contains approximately 410,000 distinct CDR3 sequences, about a sixth of them found a single time. The ten biggest clones cover around 7.9% of the sample.

The rearranged segments are TRBV7-9 and TRBJ2-1, with no D gene named confidently. This receptor was taken from a human donor who was either an allogeneic HSCT recipient or a stem cell or donor lymphocyte infusion donor (not recorded which). It is not recorded whose cells these are; they may come from a transplant donor. Sequencing was done on a sample of blood, either unsorted or a sorted T cell fraction (not recorded which). This receptor has the CDR3 CASSLGRRYNEQFF. The DNA sequence reads TGTGCCAGCAGCTTAGGACGGAGATACAATGAGCAGTTCTTC.